This T cell receptor beta chain was found in a study of T cell repertoires in cytomegalovirus infection. About the study: Evidence of both CMV infection and a matching HLA type came from public TCR beta signatures.

This clonotype was found a few times. The antigen is undetermined. CDR1 is DFQATT, CDR2 SNEGSKA, per germline (reference sequence). This CDR3 is 10 amino acids long. V lost 3 bases, J lost 6 bases, and 4 bases lay in between. TCRdb fed the reads into MiXCR, producing one record per CDR3 protein. The repertoire has approximately 140,000 distinct CDR3 sequences, 5% to 6.5% of them found once; the top ten carry more than 15%. Notes on the study in general: HLA-C-restricted CMV clonotypes gave the most frequent clonotype in two of eight donors. Adding up the frequency of public TCR beta families identified people who carried CMV plus the relevant HLA.

The sequenced sample consisted of PBMCs. This TCR came from a human donor in good health (CMV status not recorded). Some clones in this sample may be carry-over from other donors' samples. This sequence joins TRBV20-1 and TRBJ2-3, with unresolved D. CDR3 DNA sequence: TGCAGTGCTAGCCTGGATACGCAGTATTTT. It yields the protein CSASLDTQYF.